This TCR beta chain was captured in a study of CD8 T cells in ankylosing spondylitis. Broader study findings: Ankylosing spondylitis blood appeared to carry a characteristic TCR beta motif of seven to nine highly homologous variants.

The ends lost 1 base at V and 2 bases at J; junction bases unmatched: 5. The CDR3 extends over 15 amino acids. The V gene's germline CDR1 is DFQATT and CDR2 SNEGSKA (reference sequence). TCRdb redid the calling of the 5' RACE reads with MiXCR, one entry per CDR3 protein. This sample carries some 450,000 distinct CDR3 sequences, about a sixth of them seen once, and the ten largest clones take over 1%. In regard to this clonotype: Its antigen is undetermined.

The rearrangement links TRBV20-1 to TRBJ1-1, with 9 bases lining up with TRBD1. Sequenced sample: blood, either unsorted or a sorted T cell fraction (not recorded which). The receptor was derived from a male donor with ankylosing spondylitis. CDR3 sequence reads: CSARGGDRANTEAFF. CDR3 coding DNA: TGCAGTGCTAGAGGGGGGGACAGGGCTAACACTGAAGCTTTCTTT.